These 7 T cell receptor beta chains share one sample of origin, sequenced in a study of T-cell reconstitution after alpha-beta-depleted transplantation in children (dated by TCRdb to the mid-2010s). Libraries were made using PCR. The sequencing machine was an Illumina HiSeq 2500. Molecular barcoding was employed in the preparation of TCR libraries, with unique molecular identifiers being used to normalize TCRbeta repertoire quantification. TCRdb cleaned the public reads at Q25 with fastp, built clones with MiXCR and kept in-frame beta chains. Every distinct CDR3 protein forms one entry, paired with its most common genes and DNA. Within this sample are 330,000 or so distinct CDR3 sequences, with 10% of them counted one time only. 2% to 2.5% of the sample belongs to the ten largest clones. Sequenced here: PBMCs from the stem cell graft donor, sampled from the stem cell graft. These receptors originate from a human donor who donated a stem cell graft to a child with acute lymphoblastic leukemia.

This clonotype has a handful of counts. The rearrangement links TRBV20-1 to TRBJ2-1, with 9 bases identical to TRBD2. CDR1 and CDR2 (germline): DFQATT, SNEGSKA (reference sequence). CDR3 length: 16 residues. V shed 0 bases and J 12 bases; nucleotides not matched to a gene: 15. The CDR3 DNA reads TGCAGTGCTAGAGATATCAGACTAGCGGTTACAATGAGGCAGTTCTTC. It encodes CSARDIRLAVTMRQFF.

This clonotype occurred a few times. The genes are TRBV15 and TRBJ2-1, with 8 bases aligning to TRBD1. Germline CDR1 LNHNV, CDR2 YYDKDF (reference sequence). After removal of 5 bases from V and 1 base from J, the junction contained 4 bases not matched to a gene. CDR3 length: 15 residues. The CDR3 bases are TGTGCCACCAGCCACCGGGACAGGTCCTACAATGAGCAGTTCTTC. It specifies CATSHRDRSYNEQFF.

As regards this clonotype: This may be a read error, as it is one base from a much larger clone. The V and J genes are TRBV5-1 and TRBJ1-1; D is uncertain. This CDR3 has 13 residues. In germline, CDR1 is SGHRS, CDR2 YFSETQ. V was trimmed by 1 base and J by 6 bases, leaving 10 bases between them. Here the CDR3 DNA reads TGCGCCAGCAGCTTGAAAGGGATACCTGAAGCTTTCTTT. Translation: CASSLKGIPEAFF.

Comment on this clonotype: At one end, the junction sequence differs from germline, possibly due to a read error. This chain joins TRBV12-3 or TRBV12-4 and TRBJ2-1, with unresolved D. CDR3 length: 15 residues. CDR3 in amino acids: CASSSLLSSCNEQFF. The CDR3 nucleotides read TGTGCCAGCAGCTCCCTATTGAGCTCCTGCAATGAGCAGTTCTTC.

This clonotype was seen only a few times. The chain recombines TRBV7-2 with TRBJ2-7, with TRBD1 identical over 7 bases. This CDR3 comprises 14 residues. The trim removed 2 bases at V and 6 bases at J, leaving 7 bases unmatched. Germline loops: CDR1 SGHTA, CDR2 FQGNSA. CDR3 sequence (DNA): TGTGCCAGCAGCTTATGGCTGAGGGGGCTCGAGCAGTACTTC. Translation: CASSLWLRGLEQYF.

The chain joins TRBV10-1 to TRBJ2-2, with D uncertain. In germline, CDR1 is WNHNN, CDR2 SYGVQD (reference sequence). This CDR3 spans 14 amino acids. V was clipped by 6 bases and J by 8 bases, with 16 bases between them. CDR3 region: CASSQESHPGELFF. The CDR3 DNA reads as TGCGCCAGCAGCCAGGAGTCTCATCCTGGGGAGCTGTTTTTT.

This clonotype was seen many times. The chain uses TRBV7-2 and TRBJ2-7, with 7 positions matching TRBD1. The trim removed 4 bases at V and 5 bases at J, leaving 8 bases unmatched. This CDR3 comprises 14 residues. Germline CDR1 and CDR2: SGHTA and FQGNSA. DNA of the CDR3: TGTGCCAGCAGCTACCAGACAGGGCTCGACGAGCAGTACTTC. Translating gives CASSYQTGLDEQYF.